A selection of T cell receptor beta chains follows, all from one sample in a study of regulatory T cells in long-lasting Graves disease. TCRdb called the multiplex PCR reads again in MiXCR, with one record for every CDR3 protein. Of fewer than 550,000 distinct CDR3 sequences in the sample, approximately 16% were seen once. In addition, the sample was reused for a study of T cells in Graves' hyperthyroidism and ophthalmopathy.

The specimen was peripheral blood mononuclear cells (PBMCs), collected at new diagnosis, from a patient treated with antithyroid drugs. Receptors were obtained from a woman aged 18-29 years with Graves disease. Each CDR3 is given with its conserved first and last residue. The order of the fields is clone size, J gene, V gene, D gene, CDR3 protein, CDR3 DNA. A D gene is named only where the DNA matches it firmly. Some rows have no size entry. The others give once, few or many, or a class for an expanded clone.

many | TRBJ2-3 | TRBV12-3/TRBV12-4 | . | CASSTSTGTDTQYF | TGTGCCAGCAGCACATCGACAGGCACAGATACGCAGTATTTT
many | TRBJ2-2 | TRBV20-1 | TRBD2 | CSARDRVAGGVTGELFF | TGCAGTGCTAGAGATCGGGTGGCGGGAGGAGTCACCGGGGAGCTGTTTTTT
. | TRBJ1-5 | TRBV19 | . | CASSMESGGPQHF | TGTGCCAGTAGTATGGAGTCTGGAGGGCCCCAGCATTTT
many | TRBJ2-1 | TRBV7-3 | TRBD2 | CASSSSGTSGHNEQFF | TGTGCCAGCAGCTCCTCCGGGACTAGCGGGCACAATGAGCAGTTCTTC
many | TRBJ2-3 | TRBV11-3 | TRBD2 | CASSFRGSGIGPDTQYF | TGTGCCAGCAGCTTCCGGGGTAGCGGGATTGGACCAGATACGCAGTATTTT
many | TRBJ2-7 | TRBV29-1 | . | CSVEEWDRYEQYF | TGCAGCGTTGAAGAATGGGACCGCTACGAGCAGTACTTC
few | TRBJ1-1 | TRBV19 | TRBD1 | CASSISEGGVRTEAFF | TGTGCCAGTAGTATATCCGAAGGGGGCGTTAGGACTGAAGCTTTCTTT
many | TRBJ2-7 | TRBV2 | . | CASSNRESYEQYF | TGTGCCAGCAGTAACAGGGAATCGTACGAGCAGTACTTC
many | TRBJ1-1 | TRBV6-1 | TRBD1 | CASRSTGDGTEAFF | TGTGCCAGCAGGAGTACAGGGGATGGCACTGAAGCTTTCTTT
many | TRBJ2-5 | TRBV20-1 | TRBD2 | CSAPKLAGGQETQYF | TGCAGTGCCCCAAAACTAGCGGGAGGCCAAGAGACCCAGTACTTC
once | TRBJ2-7 | TRBV2 | TRBD2 | CASSEDLAGVPDEQYF | TGTGCCAGCAGTGAAGACCTAGCGGGAGTGCCTGACGAGCAGTACTTC
few | TRBJ2-5 | TRBV6-2/TRBV6-3 | . | CASRETYQETQYF | TGTGCCAGCAGAGAGACTTACCAAGAGACCCAGTACTTC
. | TRBJ2-1 | TRBV12-3/TRBV12-4 | TRBD2 | CASIRREDLYNEQFF | TGTGCCAGCATCCGGCGGGAGGATTTATACAATGAGCAGTTCTTC
many | TRBJ2-7 | TRBV27 | . | CATNQRDKPYEQYF | TGTGCCACCAACCAACGGGACAAACCCTACGAGCAGTACTTC
many | TRBJ2-2 | TRBV6-5 | . | CASSYSVMRENTGELFF | TGTGCCAGCAGTTACTCGGTCATGCGGGAGAACACCGGGGAGCTGTTTTTT
few | TRBJ2-7 | TRBV7-9 | TRBD2 | CASSSKSSGRGEQYF | TGTGCCAGCAGCTCCAAGAGTAGCGGGAGAGGCGAGCAGTACTTC
many | TRBJ2-7 | TRBV3-1 | . | CASSQGVSARYEQYF | TGTGCCAGCAGCCAAGGGGTATCCGCCAGGTACGAGCAGTACTTC
many | TRBJ2-7 | TRBV11-2 | TRBD2 | CASSDPLASGSFSYEQYF | TGTGCCAGCAGCGACCCGTTGGCTAGCGGGTCCTTCTCCTACGAGCAGTACTTC
many | TRBJ2-3 | TRBV28 | . | CASIGGANTDTQYF | TGTGCCAGCATAGGTGGGGCCAATACAGATACGCAGTATTTT
few | TRBJ2-1 | TRBV10-1 | TRBD2 | CASSGTSGTLNEQFF | TGCGCCAGCAGTGGAACTAGCGGGACTCTAAATGAGCAGTTCTTC
. | TRBJ2-3 | TRBV5-4 | TRBD2 | CASSFSGRQADTQYF | TGTGCCAGCAGCTTTAGCGGGAGACAGGCAGATACGCAGTATTTT
few | TRBJ1-3 | TRBV6-2/TRBV6-3 | . | CASSDTGSVYTIYF | TGTGCCAGCAGCGATACAGGGTCGGTTTACACCATATATTTT
many | TRBJ2-1 | TRBV6-1 | . | CASSGWDPRRNEQFF | TGTGCCAGCAGCGGTTGGGACCCGCGAAGGAATGAGCAGTTCTTC
many | TRBJ2-3 | TRBV7-9 | . | CASSFGADTQYF | TGTGCCAGCAGCTTTGGGGCAGATACGCAGTATTTT
. | TRBJ1-1 | TRBV6-2/TRBV6-3 | . | CASSYGRVERTEAFF | TGTGCCAGCAGTTACGGCAGGGTAGAGCGGACTGAAGCTTTCTTT
. | TRBJ2-7 | TRBV27 | TRBD1 | CASSPTGGFNYEQYF | TGTGCCAGCAGTCCGACAGGGGGCTTCAATTACGAGCAGTACTTC
many | TRBJ2-1 | TRBV11-3 | TRBD2 | CATHGGGNEQFF | TGTGCCACCCACGGGGGGGGCAATGAGCAGTTCTTC
few | TRBJ2-7 | TRBV20-1 | TRBD1 | CSARDRGTAYEQYF | TGCAGTGCTAGAGATCGAGGGACAGCCTACGAGCAGTACTTC
. | TRBJ2-1 | TRBV13 | TRBD1 | CASSHSMTGNEQFF | TGTGCCAGCAGCCATTCAATGACAGGGAATGAGCAGTTCTTC
many | TRBJ2-7 | TRBV30 | TRBD2 | CAYTSGSSYEQYF | TGTGCCTACACTAGCGGTAGCTCCTACGAGCAGTACTTC
many | TRBJ1-2 | TRBV27 | TRBD1 | CASSPTTGFYYGYTF | TGTGCCAGCAGCCCCACGACAGGGTTCTACTATGGCTACACCTTC
. | TRBJ1-4 | TRBV7-2 | TRBD1 | CASSLTPTGGWSEKLFF | TGTGCCAGCAGCTTAACGCCAACAGGGGGGTGGAGTGAAAAACTGTTTTTT
many | TRBJ1-1 | TRBV18 | . | CASSPATEAFF | TGTGCCAGCTCACCAGCCACTGAAGCTTTCTTT
many | TRBJ1-1 | TRBV12-3/TRBV12-4 | . | CASSLFRGLAEAFF | TGTGCCAGCAGTTTATTTCGGGGACTGGCTGAAGCTTTCTTT
few | TRBJ2-1 | TRBV28 | . | CASCGTATNAESYNEQFF | TGTGCCAGCTGCGGGACAGCGACAAACGCGGAGTCCTACAATGAGCAGTTCTTC
few | TRBJ2-1 | TRBV30 | TRBD2 | CAWRGLSDYNEQFF | TGTGCCTGGAGGGGACTATCCGATTACAATGAGCAGTTCTTC
. | TRBJ2-1 | TRBV30 | TRBD2 | CAFRYTSGSYRGQFF | TGTGCCTTCAGATACACTAGCGGGAGCTACAGGGGCCAGTTCTTC